Shown below are 13 T cell receptor beta chains from a single sample sequenced in a study of blood T cell repertoires in COVID-19. TCRdb keeps only in-frame clones here, not all; method: immunoSEQ multiplex PCR. The sample has 150,000 or so clones, about 79% seen once. The sample consisted of PBMCs or T cells enriched from blood (not recorded which). These receptor sequences come from a man between 45 and 60 years old who had recovered from COVID-19.

The CDR3 loop reads CASRESGGPNQPQHF. The CDR3 coding sequence is TGTGCCAGCAGGGAGAGTGGCGGGCCGAATCAGCCCCAGCATTTT. The V call is TRBV2, the J call TRBJ1-5; D is ambiguous. The length of the CDR3 is 15 residues. The germline V gene has CDR1 SNHLY and CDR2 FYNNEI. Trimming shortened V by 6 bases and J by 4 bases, and 16 bases separated the two germline ends.

V and J are TRBV11-3 and TRBJ2-2; D unclear. Germline V gene sequence: CDR1 SGHNT, CDR2 YENEEA. The CDR3 runs 15 residues. Trimming left V 0 bases short and J 3 bases short, with 8 bases between. CDR3 loop: CASSLEARDTGELFF. As DNA, the CDR3 is TGTGCCAGCAGCTTAGAAGCCCGGGACACCGGGGAGCTGTTTTTT. Filled out from reference TRBV11-3 and TRBJ2-2, the complete variable domain reads EAGVVQSPRYKIIEKKQPVAFWCNPISGHNTLYWYLQNLGQGPELLIRYENEEAVDDSQLPKDRFSAERLKGVDSTLKIQPAELGDSAVYLCASSLEARDTGELFFGEGSRLTVL.

V is TRBV5-4 and J is TRBJ2-5; D gene ambiguous. V was clipped by 2 bases and J by 1 base, with 6 bases between them. This CDR3 has 13 amino acids. CDR1 is SGHNT and CDR2 is YYREEE in the germline V gene (reference sequence). CDR3 bases: TGTGCCAGCAGCTTTCCTCCCCAAGAGACCCAGTACTTC. It codes for CASSFPPQETQYF.

This chain uses TRBV4-3 with TRBJ1-5; TRBD1 is a possible D gene (6 bases). CDR1 and CDR2 from the germline V gene are LGHNA and YSLEER. The CDR3 is made up of 14 amino acids. V was clipped by 4 bases and J by 0 bases, with 7 bases between them. The CDR3 sequence is CASSLDSSNQPQHF. Written as DNA, the CDR3 is TGCGCCAGCAGCCTGGACAGTAGCAATCAGCCCCAGCATTTT.

The gene calls are TRBV7-8 and TRBJ1-4; 7 nucleotides agree with TRBD1. Germline-derived CDR1 and CDR2 are SGHVS and FQNEAQ. Trimming took 1 base from V and 8 from J; bases not matched to a gene: 13. CDR3 length equals 17 residues. The chain's CDR3 is CASSLGVGGPGNEKLFF. The CDR3 DNA follows: TGTGCCAGCAGCTTAGGAGTAGGGGGCCCCGGGAACGAAAAACTGTTTTTT.

The chain links TRBV7-6 to TRBJ2-1; the match to TRBD2 covers 12 bases. The V gene end was trimmed by 5 bases and the J gene end by 8 bases; junction bases not matched to a gene: 10. The CDR3 has 16 amino acids. Germline V gene lookup returns CDR1 SGHVS and CDR2 FNYEAQ. Here the CDR3 reads CASSPTGTSGFYEQFF. DNA of the CDR3: TGTGCCAGCAGCCCAACCGGGACTAGCGGGTTCTATGAGCAGTTCTTC.

J is TRBJ2-7 and V is TRBV2, with 8 bases that match TRBD1. CDR1 SNHLY and CDR2 FYNNEI come from the germline V gene. The CDR3 totals 12 residues. The ends lost 6 bases at V and 5 bases at J; junction bases unmatched: 3. The CDR3, as DNA: TGTGCCAGCAGGGACAGGGTCCACGAGCAGTACTTC. The encoded protein is CASRDRVHEQYF.

This chain uses TRBV5-1 with TRBJ2-1; possibly TRBD2 for D (5 bases). Between the trimmed V and J ends, which lost 3 bases and 0 bases, there was a span of 10 bases. CDR3 length equals 15 residues. The germline V gene encodes CDR1 SGHRS and CDR2 YFSETQ. CDR3 sequence reads: CASSYRGDSYNEQFF. CDR3 nucleotide sequence: TGCGCCAGCAGCTATCGGGGAGACTCCTACAATGAGCAGTTCTTC.

The chain couples TRBV27 to TRBJ1-1; 8 bases are shared with TRBD1. CDR3 length: 14 residues. Trimming took 2 bases from V and 6 from J; bases not matched to a gene: 5. CDR1 and CDR2 (germline): MNHEY, SMNVEV (reference sequence). CDR3 protein: CASSLAGGMAEAFF. The CDR3 DNA is TGTGCCAGCAGTTTAGCAGGGGGCATGGCTGAAGCTTTCTTT.

The sample holds a few counts of this clone. The V gene is TRBV19, the J gene TRBJ1-1; D remains ambiguous. Germline CDR1 and CDR2: LNHDA and SQIVND (reference sequence). This CDR3 spans 13 amino acids. V lost 4 bases to trimming and J lost 0 bases, with 6 bases between them. The CDR3 loop reads CASSSYMNTEAFF. In nucleotides, the CDR3 is TGTGCCAGTAGTAGCTATATGAACACTGAAGCTTTCTTT.

The J gene is TRBJ2-1, the V gene TRBV11-2; 11 positions agree with TRBD2. The CDR3 loop spans 18 amino acids. The germline CDR1 and CDR2 sequences are SGHAT and FQNNGV. J lost 5 bases, V lost 1 base, and 10 bases had no gene match. CDR3 sequence (DNA): TGTGCCAGCAGCTTAGTACCCTCTAGCGGGAGGAATAACAATGAGCAGTTCTTC. It translates to CASSLVPSSGRNNNEQFF.

This sequence joins TRBV2 and TRBJ1-6, with D perhaps matching TRBD1 (5 bases). This CDR3 comprises 13 residues. Trimming shortened V by 6 bases and J by 5 bases, and 8 bases separated the two germline ends. CDR1 and CDR2 from the germline V gene are SNHLY and FYNNEI. The CDR3 nucleotides are TGTGCCAGCAGCCTCAGGGATAATTCACCCCTCCACTTT. This sequence encodes CASSLRDNSPLHF.

This chain's CDR3 is CASSLEAGSHQETQYF. As DNA, the CDR3 is TGTGCCAGCAGCTTAGAAGCGGGGAGCCACCAAGAGACCCAGTACTTC. This chain links TRBV7-6 with TRBJ2-5; TRBD2 aligns across 7 bases. Germline loops: CDR1 SGHVS, CDR2 FNYEAQ. The V and J ends lost 1 base and 0 bases, in that order; junction bases with no gene match: 5. This CDR3 has 16 residues.